The 30 T cell receptor beta chains in this list originate from one sample, sequenced in a study of blood T cells in healthy people across ages. The authors ran a second PCR of about 6 to 11 cycles using a sample-barcoded 5' primer and a J-beta primer mix. TCRdb ran MiXCR on the 5' RACE reads and lists one entry per CDR3 protein. The sample contains a few hundred thousand distinct CDR3 sequences, roughly 29% of which appear only once. Input material: blood. These TCRs come from a woman in her seventies in good health.

This sequence joins TRBV30 and TRBJ1-2; D uncertain. The CDR3 totals 15 residues. Germline V gene sequence: CDR1 GTSNPN, CDR2 SVGIG (reference sequence). The V gene lost 2 bases and the J gene lost 7 bases, with 20 bases spanning the gap. DNA of the CDR3: TGTGCCTGGAGTTCACTCGGAACCCACCGAGGTGGCTACACCTTC. Translating it yields CAWSSLGTHRGGYTF.

A few counts support this clonotype. The chain links TRBV6-5 to TRBJ2-3; the match to TRBD1 covers 10 bases. Germline-derived CDR1 and CDR2 are MNHEY and SVGAGI. The V and J ends lost 4 bases and 4 bases, in that order; junction bases with no gene match: 8. CDR3 length equals 16 residues. The CDR3 DNA reads as TGTGCCAGCAGTTCCCTACGGACAGGGGGGGCAGATACGCAGTATTTT. It specifies CASSSLRTGGADTQYF.

The chain combines TRBV4-2 with TRBJ2-1; 8 bases line up with TRBD1. The V gene end was trimmed by 4 bases and the J gene end by 9 bases; junction bases not matched to a gene: 11. There are 15 residues in the CDR3. Germline assignment: CDR1 LGHNA and CDR2 YNFKEQ. CDR3 in DNA: TGTGCCAGCAGCCTTGGACAGGGCCAGGAGGGTGAGCAGTTCTTC. Amino acid sequence: CASSLGQGQEGEQFF.

The sample holds a few counts of this clonotype. V usage is TRBV18 and J usage is TRBJ1-4, with D hard to call. This CDR3 spans 14 amino acids. With 4 bases removed from V and 4 bases from J, the gap between germline ends came to 10 bases. CDR1 is KGHSH, CDR2 LQKENI, per germline. The CDR3 region is CASSLNVGNEKLFF. The DNA for the CDR3 is TGTGCCAGCTCACTAAACGTGGGTAATGAAAAACTGTTTTTT.

This clonotype was found a few times. CDR3 sequence: CASSEDTTSNYGYTF. CDR3 in DNA: TGTGCCAGCAGTGAAGACACGACGAGTAACTATGGCTACACCTTC. V gene TRBV6-1 combines with J gene TRBJ1-2; D gene ambiguous. The V end lost 1 base, the J end lost 1 base, and 10 bases lay between the germline ends. Germline V gives CDR1 MNHNS, CDR2 SASEGT. CDR3 length equals 15 residues.

The chain carries TRBV7-9 and TRBJ1-2; no reliable D call. V lost 1 base to trimming and J lost 8 bases, with 11 bases between them. The germline CDR1 and CDR2 sequences are SEHNR and FQNEAQ (reference sequence). This CDR3 is built from 13 residues. CDR3 loop: CASSLGEEKGYTF. The CDR3 DNA follows: TGTGCCAGCAGCTTAGGGGAGGAGAAGGGCTACACCTTC. Looking up the rest from reference TRBV7-9 and TRBJ1-2 gives the full variable domain: DTGVSQNPRHKITKRGQNVTFRCDPISEHNRLYWYRQTLGQGPEFLTYFQNEAQLEKSRLLSDRFSAERPKGSFSTLEIQRTEQGDSAMYLCASSLGEEKGYTFGSGTRLTVV.

This clonotype was detected only a few times. V and J are TRBV6-6 and TRBJ2-1, with 11 positions matching TRBD2. The CDR3 extends over 14 amino acids. Germline V gives CDR1 MNHNY, CDR2 SVGAGI (reference sequence). J lost 8 bases, V lost 6 bases, and 6 bases had no gene match. The DNA of the CDR3 is TGTGCCAGCAGCACGACTAGCGGGGATGATGAGCAGTTCTTC. Translating it yields CASSTTSGDDEQFF.

This clonotype has a handful of counts. DNA for the CDR3: TGTGCCAGCAGCCCTTCGGACAGGGAGCAGTTCTTC. Translated, it gives CASSPSDREQFF. This chain links TRBV7-2 with TRBJ2-1; 7 positions match TRBD1. J gave up 10 bases and V 5 bases, and 5 bases lay outside the gene matches. The CDR3 contains 12 residues. The germline gives CDR1 SGHTA, CDR2 FQGNSA. Variable domain in full (rest from reference TRBV7-2 and TRBJ2-1): GAGVSQSPSNKVTEKGKDVELRCDPISGHTALYWYRQSLGQGLEFLIYFQGNSAPDKSGLPSDRFSAERTGGSVSTLTIQRTQQEDSAVYLCASSPSDREQFFGPGTRLTVL.

This chain uses TRBV27 with TRBJ2-5, with D uncertain. The J call may be faulty, since TRBJ2-7 better matches the DNA end. Germline assignment: CDR1 MNHEY and CDR2 SMNVEV (reference sequence). This CDR3 has 15 amino acids. As DNA, the CDR3 is TGTGCCAGCAGTTTAAGGGCAGTTACGACCTACGAGCAGTACTTC. The encoded protein is CASSLRAVTTYEQYF.

The genes are TRBV27 and TRBJ1-1; 8 positions match TRBD1. The CDR3 totals 14 residues. Germline V gene sequence: CDR1 MNHEY, CDR2 SMNVEV (reference sequence). V lost 0 bases and J lost 9; bases outside the gene matches: 6. CDR3 in amino acids: CASSLSPGQGKAFF. Here the CDR3 DNA reads TGTGCCAGCAGTTTATCTCCCGGACAGGGTAAAGCTTTCTTT.

The rearrangement links TRBV10-3 to TRBJ2-2; no reliable D call. CDR3 length: 15 residues. Per the germline V gene, CDR1 is ENHRY and CDR2 is SYGVKD. V was clipped by 2 bases and J by 5 bases, with 12 bases between them. As DNA, the CDR3 is TGTGCCATCAGTGAGGAAGTAGCTGGGACCGGGGAGCTGTTTTTT. Amino acid sequence: CAISEEVAGTGELFF.

This clonotype was found a few times. In this CDR3 the conserved last residue, phenylalanine or tryptophan, is missing, so a read error is likely. The genes are TRBV7-8 and TRBJ2-5; D may match TRBD1 or TRBD2 (9 bases each). The V end was cut by 4 bases, the J end by 5 bases, with 14 bases between. Germline CDR1 SGHVS, CDR2 FQNEAQ. This CDR3 comprises 14 residues. CDR3 bases: TGTGCCAGCAGCTCTAGCGGGACAGGGGAGACCCAGTACCTC. This gives the protein CASSSSGTGETQYL.

This clonotype was counted between two and nine times. The chain links TRBV6-2 or TRBV6-3 to TRBJ1-3; D call uncertain. The CDR3 has 15 residues. Trimming pared 2 bases from V and 0 bases from J, leaving 8 bases between. Looked up from germline, CDR1 is MNHEY and CDR2 is SVGEGT. CDR3 nucleotides: TGTGCCAGCAGTTACCTCCGAAGCTCTGGAAACACCATATATTTT. Translation: CASSYLRSSGNTIYF.

This clonotype was counted a single time. The V call is TRBV20-1, the J call TRBJ1-1; D remains unclear. Germline V gene data show CDR1 as DFQATT and CDR2 as SNEGSKA (reference sequence). The V and J ends lost 6 bases and 3 bases respectively, with 14 bases between them. The CDR3 runs to 13 residues. The CDR3 DNA reads TGCAGTGCCGAAAGAGGCGCTTACACTGAAGCTTTCTTT. Protein product: CSAERGAYTEAFF.

The chain employs TRBV28 and TRBJ1-1, with a possible D match to TRBD1 (5 bases). Trimming took off 5 bases at V and 10 bases at J, with 11 bases between the two ends. Germline V gene sequence: CDR1 MDHEN, CDR2 SYDVKM. CDR3 length: 11 amino acids. CDR3 region: CASSPSRGAFF. CDR3 in DNA: TGTGCCAGCAGTCCATCTAGGGGAGCTTTCTTT.

A remark on this clonotype: Lacking the conserved final phenylalanine or tryptophan, this CDR3 likely reflects a read error. V is TRBV7-2 and J is TRBJ1-4; D unresolved. V was cut by 6 bases and J by 4 bases, with 12 bases left in between. Germline lookup yields CDR1 SGHTA and CDR2 FQGNSA. This CDR3 contains 14 residues. The CDR3 DNA reads as TGTGCCAGCAGTTCCGGCAGGATTAATGAAAAACTGTTTCTT. Translation: CASSSGRINEKLFL.

There are a few counts of this clonotype. The chain couples TRBV2 to TRBJ2-5; tentatively, D is TRBD1 (5 bases). Germline V lookup: CDR1 SNHLY, CDR2 FYNNEI. V gave up 3 bases and J gave up 9 bases, with 11 bases separating them. This CDR3 has 12 amino acids. The CDR3 DNA reads TGTGCCAGCAGTGATAGCAGGGTATCCCAGTACTTC. It codes for CASSDSRVSQYF.

This chain joins TRBV5-1 and TRBJ2-5, with D possibly TRBD1 on 6 matching bases. The CDR3 totals 14 residues. CDR1 SGHRS and CDR2 YFSETQ come from the germline V gene. Trimming shortened V by 1 base and J by 5 bases, and 12 bases separated the two germline ends. DNA of the CDR3: TGCGCCAGCAGCTTGCTACAGGGTTTGGAGACCCAGTACTTC. It codes for CASSLLQGLETQYF.

J is TRBJ2-7 and V is TRBV7-2; D is undetermined. CDR3 length: 11 amino acids. The V end was cut by 3 bases, the J end by 6 bases, with 6 bases between. Per the germline V gene, CDR1 is SGHTA and CDR2 is FQGNSA. The chain's CDR3 is CASSFNSEQYF. CDR3 sequence (DNA): TGTGCCAGCAGCTTTAATAGCGAGCAGTACTTC.

CDR3 residues: CASSDSPDNSPLHF. The CDR3 DNA is TGTGCCAGCAGTGATAGCCCGGATAATTCACCCCTCCACTTT. This chain connects TRBV6-1 to TRBJ1-6, with D unclear. V was clipped by 3 bases and J by 5 bases, with 8 bases between them. The CDR3 runs to 14 residues. The germline V gene has CDR1 MNHNS and CDR2 SASEGT.

The V call is TRBV6-1, the J call TRBJ2-5, with TRBD1 matching over 8 bases. V shed 6 bases, J shed 4 bases, and the junction held 16 bases outside the gene matches. CDR1 MNHNS and CDR2 SASEGT come from the germline V gene. This CDR3 comprises 17 residues. The chain's CDR3 is CASRPFRDRPLGETQYF. CDR3 DNA sequence: TGTGCCAGCAGGCCCTTCCGGGACAGGCCCTTGGGAGAGACCCAGTACTTC.

This clonotype turned up a few times. The genes are TRBV18 and TRBJ1-6; D uncertain. Trimming shortened V by 6 bases and J by 7 bases, and 19 bases separated the two germline ends. The CDR3 covers 16 residues. Per germline, CDR1 KGHSH and CDR2 LQKENI. The CDR3 protein is CASSPSSAGQNSPLHF. CDR3 bases: TGTGCCAGCTCCCCATCTTCGGCAGGTCAAAATTCACCCCTCCACTTT.

This clonotype was counted between two and nine times. This chain links TRBV6-5 with TRBJ2-5, with 8 bases aligning to TRBD1. This CDR3 has 15 amino acids. Germline CDR1 reads MNHEY; CDR2 reads SVGAGI. V gave up 4 bases and J gave up 5 bases; unmatched junction bases: 9. Written as DNA, the CDR3 is TGTGCCAGCAGTTTCGAACAGGGGGTCGGGGAGACCCAGTACTTC. As protein: CASSFEQGVGETQYF.

This clonotype was seen more than once but under ten times. V gene TRBV12-3 or TRBV12-4 combines with J gene TRBJ2-6; D may correspond to TRBD1 or TRBD2 (5 bases each). Trimming took off 5 bases at V and 0 bases at J, with 14 bases between the two ends. CDR3 length equals 17 residues. The CDR3 coding sequence is TGTGCCAGCAGTCCCGGGGCATTAAGCTCTGGGGCCAACGTCCTGACTTTC. It is translated as CASSPGALSSGANVLTF.

The V and J genes are TRBV7-9 and TRBJ1-1, with unresolved D. The germline CDR1 and CDR2 sequences are SEHNR and FQNEAQ (reference sequence). V lost 2 bases and J lost 7, with 11 bases in between. This CDR3 has 13 residues. The CDR3 DNA is TGTGCCAGCAGCTTACGGGCGGGCGATGAAGCTTTCTTT. Translated: CASSLRAGDEAFF.

This clonotype was found a few times. This sequence joins TRBV12-3 or TRBV12-4 and TRBJ1-1; D gene uncertain. V was clipped by 7 bases and J by 4 bases, with 19 bases between them. The CDR3 runs to 15 residues. As DNA, the CDR3 is TGTGCCAGCACCCCGTCTATTTCGACACGCACTGAAGCTTTCTTT. Its translation: CASTPSISTRTEAFF.

This clonotype was picked up a small number of times. J is TRBJ2-1 and V is TRBV20-1; no clear D. V lost 3 bases and J 2 bases, leaving 11 bases between the germline ends. CDR1 DFQATT and CDR2 SNEGSKA come from the germline V gene (reference sequence). CDR3 length equals 14 residues. CDR3: CSASYQSPYNEQFF. CDR3 in DNA: TGCAGTGCTAGCTACCAGAGCCCCTACAATGAGCAGTTCTTC.

The gene calls are TRBV6-1 and TRBJ2-5, with TRBD1 as a possible D gene (5 bases). Germline values: CDR1 MNHNS, CDR2 SASEGT. The CDR3 consists of 13 residues. Trimming cost V 10 bases and J 9 bases, with 21 bases left between them. The CDR3 DNA is TGTGCCATCCCTCGTGGGCAGGGAAAACCCCAGTACTTC. Its protein product is CAIPRGQGKPQYF.

J is TRBJ2-6 and V is TRBV5-1, with D unclear. The CDR3 is 14 amino acids. The germline gives CDR1 SGHRS, CDR2 YFSETQ. With 7 bases removed from V and 2 bases from J, the gap between germline ends came to 10 bases. CDR3 region: CASLPMTGANVLTF. In DNA, the CDR3 is TGCGCCAGCCTACCTATGACTGGGGCCAACGTCCTGACTTTC.

The chain uses TRBV4-3 and TRBJ2-2, with 13 bases that match TRBD2. This CDR3 has 20 amino acids. CDR1 LGHNA and CDR2 YSLEER come from the germline V gene. The junction had 13 bases not matched to a gene; V was cut back by 4 bases and J by 2 bases. CDR3 protein: CASSLRISLAGGTNTGELFF. The CDR3, as DNA: TGCGCCAGCAGCCTCCGAATTTCACTAGCGGGGGGGACTAACACCGGGGAGCTGTTTTTT.